These T cell receptor beta chains were read from a single sample in a study of blood T cell repertoires in COVID-19. Libraries were prepared by immunoSEQ multiplex PCR; TCRdb keeps only in-frame clonotypes and omits some of them. The profile covers more than 35,000 clones, with 55% to 75% appearing a single time and roughly 5.8% taken by the ten largest. The sample comprised peripheral blood. All receptors come from an elderly man with acute or convalescent COVID-19. Both conserved end residues are part of each CDR3. The order of the fields is D gene, J gene, V gene, clone size, CDR3 DNA, CDR3 protein. D genes are given only for firm matches. Size is stated for part of the rows, as once, few or many counts, or as a class when the clone is expanded.

D: TRBD1; J: TRBJ1-2; V: TRBV30; size: few; DNA: TGTGCCTGGAGCCGAGACAGGGCCTCTGGCTATGGCTACACCTTC; CDR3: CAWSRDRASGYGYTF
D: -; J: TRBJ1-5; V: TRBV19; size: -; DNA: TGTGCCAGTACCCATCGGGAGATCGGAACAAATCAGCCCCAGCATTTT; CDR3: CASTHREIGTNQPQHF
D: -; J: TRBJ1-6; V: TRBV6-5; size: -; DNA: TGTGCCAGCTGGATGGGACAAGAAGGTTCACCCCTCCACTTT; CDR3: CASWMGQEGSPLHF
D: -; J: TRBJ2-7; V: TRBV19; size: once; DNA: TGTGCCAGTAGTATAGATCTATGGCGACAGGAGAGGGCCTACGAGCAGTACTTC; CDR3: CASSIDLWRQERAYEQYF
D: TRBD1; J: TRBJ1-2; V: TRBV4-1; size: few; DNA: TGCGCCAGCAGCCCGGACAGGGACTATGGCTACACCTTC; CDR3: CASSPDRDYGYTF
D: -; J: TRBJ2-1; V: TRBV7-7; size: -; DNA: TGTGCTAGCAGCTTAGCTAGGGGGTCCTACAATGAGCAGTTCTTC; CDR3: CASSLARGSYNEQFF
D: TRBD1; J: TRBJ2-3; V: TRBV27; size: -; DNA: TGTGCCAGCAGTCCGGCAGGGGGCCGGTATACGCAGTATTTT; CDR3: CASSPAGGRYTQYF
D: -; J: TRBJ1-3; V: TRBV9; size: -; DNA: TGTGCCAGCAGCGTTTCAGGGGCGCGAGGAAACACCATATATTTT; CDR3: CASSVSGARGNTIYF
D: -; J: TRBJ1-6; V: TRBV15; size: -; DNA: TGTGCCACCAGCAGAGAGGCCGGGAGCCATAATTCACCCCTCCACTTT; CDR3: CATSREAGSHNSPLHF
D: -; J: TRBJ2-7; V: TRBV7-2; size: -; DNA: TGTGCCAGCAGCTTACAGGGGAGCTCCTACGAGCAGTACTTC; CDR3: CASSLQGSSYEQYF
D: TRBD1; J: TRBJ2-5; V: TRBV5-1; size: few; DNA: TGCGCCAGCAGCCCGGGACAGGGTATCGTTCCACGAGAGACCCAGTACTTC; CDR3: CASSPGQGIVPRETQYF